The source of this TCR beta chain is a study of cytomegalovirus exposure and HLA in healthy donors. Study details: The study's early data release held tens of millions of unique TCRs from HLA-typed donors. General study results and limits: Per a later analysis, fewer than 20,000 TCR beta sequences showed association with HLA alleles at 0.05 false discovery rate.

Comments on this clone: Its target is not known.

The study ran its PCR with 60 Vbeta and 13 Jbeta primers. Some clones are missing from TCRdb's copy, which holds only in-frame ones; the method was immunoSEQ multiplex PCR. The sample has about 200,000 clones; 60% to 80% are singletons. Per the germline V gene, CDR1 is SGDLS and CDR2 is YYNGEE. V lost 1 base to trimming and J lost 0 bases, with 7 bases between them. The CDR3 totals 15 residues. The chain recombines TRBV9 with TRBJ2-2, with no clear D. Sequenced sample: PBMCs. This sequence was found in a woman in her twenties or thirties in good health and CMV-seropositive. Here the CDR3 reads CASSVLPANTGELFF. CDR3 DNA sequence: TGTGCCAGCAGCGTACTACCGGCGAACACCGGGGAGCTGTTTTTT. Based on the CDR3 plus reference TRBV9 and TRBJ2-2, the full variable domain is DSGVTQTPKHLITATGQRVTLRCSPRSGDLSVYWYQQSLDQGLQFLIQYYNGEERAKGNILERFSAQQFPDLHSELNLSSLELGDSALYFCASSVLPANTGELFFGEGSRLTVL.